This T cell receptor (beta chain) was found in a study of T cell responses to AZD1222 COVID-19 vaccine. In the study overall: Recipients boosted at about 4 weeks or about 12 weeks are pooled. Broader study findings: Spike was spanned by vaccine-associated CD4 TCRs, with dominance at 160-218 and 743-854. Unmutated variant regions are reportedly the target of nearly half of TCRs that are spike-specific. Donors were largely white British and mainly female; clonal diversity was possibly underestimated.

Profiling relied on immunoSEQ multiplex PCR, and the TCRdb table lists in-frame clones only, not all of them. Among some 180,000 clones listed, 90% were seen once. Germline-derived CDR1 and CDR2 are ENHRY and SYGVKD. Trimming shortened V by 0 bases and J by 3 bases, and 12 bases separated the two germline ends. There are 16 residues in the CDR3. A word on this clone: Antigen specificity is unknown.

The specimen comprised peripheral blood, sampled on day 0 of AZD1222 vaccination. The clonotype originates from an adult in good health. The rearrangement joins TRBV10-3 to TRBJ1-3; the D is unclear. CDR3 nucleotides: TGTGCCATCAGTGAGTCGATCCTGAGAGATGGAAACACCATATATTTT. Protein: CAISESILRDGNTIYF.